This T cell receptor beta chain was sequenced during a study of OX40 agonist ivuxolimab in advanced cancers. Study information: Dose-escalation patients had hepatocellular carcinoma, melanoma, renal cell or head and neck cancer. Prior anti-PD-1, anti-PD-L1 or anti-CTLA-4 therapy did not bar entry, and roughly 40% had some. Of the patients, three showed partial responses, one with hepatocellular carcinoma and two with cutaneous melanoma. General study results and limits: The study found that CD8+ T cells averaged more expanded clones than CD4+.

Trimming shortened V by 4 bases and J by 4 bases, and 8 bases separated the two germline ends. The germline V gene encodes CDR1 SGHNT and CDR2 YYREEE (reference sequence). This CDR3 is 12 amino acids long. Clones were read by immunoSEQ multiplex PCR, and TCRdb kept only the in-frame ones, dropping some. Found here are tens of thousands of clones, approximately 83% of them singletons; the top ten hold about 3.1%. As regards this clone: What it binds is unknown.

The source was CD4+ or CD8+ T cells sorted from blood, collected in a trial of the OX40 agonist ivuxolimab. The chain combines TRBV5-4 with TRBJ1-2, with D perhaps TRBD1 (6 bases). The sequence derives from an adult with an advanced solid tumor such as melanoma, head and neck, liver or kidney cancer. The DNA of the CDR3 is TGTGCCAGCAGCACGGACAGCTATGGCTACACCTTC. It codes for CASSTDSYGYTF.